The entry that follows covers one T cell receptor beta chain sequence. This clone was detected only a few times. Its antigen target is currently unknown. It has no much larger one-base neighbor in the sample; base qualities were not kept. The data derive from a study of shared clonotypes between healthy human individuals (dated by TCRdb to the early 2020s). As for the study more broadly: The cohort comprised a couple of women and a few men aged 18 to 49 years. For each donor, CD4 naive and CD4 memory were each given three plates, CD8 naive was given two plates, and CD8 memory was given one plate. To estimate repertoire size and how much clonotype sharing occurs between individuals, the study deeply sequenced the blood TCR repertoires of about 5 healthy adults. To increase sequencing depth and limit assay-specific biases, different laboratories used diverse techniques to prepare libraries and sequence TCR repertoires. Each donor's leukapheresis produced roughly between about 0.85 and 10 billion PBMCs.

V loses 2 bases, J loses 4 bases, and the germline ends lie 5 bases apart. The CDR3 measures 13 amino acids from cysteine to phenylalanine. CDR3 DNA only is kept here, 39 bases in frame from base 1. The germline V gene (reference sequence) sets CDR1 to WNHNN and CDR2 to SYGVQD. Using the deep immunoSEQ assay, multiplex PCR amplified TCR CDR3 regions from genomic DNA. Extracted genomic DNA from each cell subset was distributed evenly across all wells of several immunoSEQ 96-well plates, and each plate was treated as a replicate. For sorted subsets, 200 to 250 ng genomic DNA, equal to tens of thousands of T cell genomes, was loaded into each replicate PCR. The purified libraries were quantified using a Qubit 3.0 fluorometer, sized with a Bioanalyzer 2100, and then quantified again using the KAPA Library Quantification kit. Every immunoSEQ 96-well plate was sequenced on a dedicated single-read 150-cycle Illumina NextSeq 550 flow cell. In the authors' own workflow: The immunoSEQ output contained only junctional sequences without quality scores, so filtering could not match that applied to full-length reads. Sequences were annotated with PyIR, a Python wrapper for IgBLAST v1.9, and V/J genes and CDR3 were assigned using IMGT germline references. Reads were filtered out if the reads had weak V/J assignments (E-value above 1e-6), no CDR3, stop codons, out-of-frame junctions, or ambiguous translated residues. A V3J clonotype was defined by an identical inferred V gene, J gene, and CDR3 amino acid sequence. Percentage overlap between repertoires was calculated by dividing the number of shared unique clonotypes by the size of the smaller repertoire. Richness of each repertoire was evaluated using RTK rarefaction, the Chao1 estimator, and Recon v2.1 estimates of unobserved clonotypes. OLGA was used to compute generation probabilities for all TCRbeta clonotypes that the gDNA method yielded from a handful of donors. This is the immuneACCESS table as TCRdb keeps it, with only in-frame sequences that have V and J called. A part of the clones is gone; compared with another copy, unresolved V genes explain less than half, and the rest is unexplained. D and trimming were read from the DNA, whereas the V and J calls and clone size are those reported in that table. Within this sample are 550,000 to 700,000 clones, with around 78% of them counted one time only. Of the sample, 1.5% to 2% is held by the ten largest clones.

The donors were healthy, HIV-negative adults who had no recently reported acute infections or vaccinations. Every donor was a Caucasian adult residing in Nashville, Tennessee, USA. Magnetic negative selection was used to enrich CD4+ T cells, after which naive cells were positively selected on CD45RA and the negative fraction became the memory subset. Blood was collected by leukapheresis, and PBMCs were isolated by Ficoll-Histopaque density gradient centrifugation and then cryopreserved in liquid nitrogen vapor phase. Analytical flow cytometry was used to check the purity and quantity of each magnetically sorted T cell population. From each sorted fraction, genomic DNA was isolated and quantified by UV absorbance on a Nanodrop 2000c. Findings and caveats that apply to the study as a whole: Even with the large sequencing depth, rarefaction of the sorted-subset datasets indicated that sequencing was incomplete. Pairwise subsampling indicated that sequencing depth was expected to affect the degree of clonotype sharing among donors. About 5% of naive CD4, roughly 3.6% of naive CD8, approximately 2.2% of memory CD4, and more than 0.35% of memory CD8 clonotypes were shared across several donors. Naive subsets generally had larger estimated clonotype richness than memory subsets did. The small number of donors limited the genetic and exposure-history diversity represented. Compared with non-shared clonotypes, the clonotypes found in all four sorted-subset donors had higher generation probabilities. Sampling was restricted to blood, and TCR repertoires in tissues likely differ from the TCR repertoires found in blood.

Sequencing was carried out using memory CD4+ T cells sorted from blood. In light of the paper, this sample's cell subset or site label describes: CD45RA-negative fraction. The sequence came from a woman aged 30 to 39 in good health. The chain is encoded by TRBV10-1 joined to TRBJ2-2, with the D gene not confidently named. The CDR3 is CASSEPRTGELFF. The DNA is as follows: TGCGCCAGCAGTGAGCCTCGCACCGGGGAGCTGTTTTTT.